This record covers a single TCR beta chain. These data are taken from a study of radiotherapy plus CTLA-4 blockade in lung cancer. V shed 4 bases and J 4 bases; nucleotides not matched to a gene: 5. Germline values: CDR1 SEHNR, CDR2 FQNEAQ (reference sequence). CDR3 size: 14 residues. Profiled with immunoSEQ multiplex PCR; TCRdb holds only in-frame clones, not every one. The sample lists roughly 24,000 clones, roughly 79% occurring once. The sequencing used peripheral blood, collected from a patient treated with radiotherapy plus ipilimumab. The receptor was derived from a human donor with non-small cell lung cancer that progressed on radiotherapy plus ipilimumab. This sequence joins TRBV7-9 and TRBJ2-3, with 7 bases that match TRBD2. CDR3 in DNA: TGTGCCAGCAGCTCACGGACTAGTTCAGATACGCAGTATTTT. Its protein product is CASSSRTSSDTQYF.